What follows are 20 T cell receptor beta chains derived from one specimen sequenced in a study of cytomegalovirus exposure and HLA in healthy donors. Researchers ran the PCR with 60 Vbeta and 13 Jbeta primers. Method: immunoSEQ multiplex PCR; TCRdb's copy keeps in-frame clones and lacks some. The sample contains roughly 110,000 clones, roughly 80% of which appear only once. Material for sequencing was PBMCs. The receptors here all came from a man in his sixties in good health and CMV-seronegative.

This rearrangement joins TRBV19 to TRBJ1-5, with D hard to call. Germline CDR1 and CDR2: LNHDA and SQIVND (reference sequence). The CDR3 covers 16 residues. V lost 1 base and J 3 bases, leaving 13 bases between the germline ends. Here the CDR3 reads CASSIGGVGFNQPQHF. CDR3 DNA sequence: TGTGCCAGTAGTATAGGCGGGGTGGGATTCAATCAGCCCCAGCATTTT. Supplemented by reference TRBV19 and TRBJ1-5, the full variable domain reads DGGITQSPKYLFRKEGQNVTLSCEQNLNHDAMYWYRQDPGQGLRLIYYSQIVNDFQKGDIAEGYSVSREKKESFPLTVTSAQKNPTAFYLCASSIGGVGFNQPQHFGDGTRLSIL.

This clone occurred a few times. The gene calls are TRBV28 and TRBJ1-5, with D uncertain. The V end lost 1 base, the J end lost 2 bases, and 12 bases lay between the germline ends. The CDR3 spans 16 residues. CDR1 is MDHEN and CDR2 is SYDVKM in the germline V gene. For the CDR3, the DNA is TGTGCCAGCAGTTTATTAGTAGGCGGGGGCAATCAGCCCCAGCATTTT. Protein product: CASSLLVGGGNQPQHF. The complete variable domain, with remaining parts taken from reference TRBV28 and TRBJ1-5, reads DVKVTQSSRYLVKRTGEKVFLECVQDMDHENMFWYRQDPGLGLRLIYFSYDVKMKEKGDIPEGYSVSREKKERFSLILESASTNQTSMYLCASSLLVGGGNQPQHFGDGTRLSIL.

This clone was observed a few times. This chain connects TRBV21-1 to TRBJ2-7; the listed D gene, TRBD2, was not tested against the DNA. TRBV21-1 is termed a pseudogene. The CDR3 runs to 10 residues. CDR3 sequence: CASQREGLYV. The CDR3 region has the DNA TGTGCCAGTCAGAGGGAAGGTCTGTACGTC.

For the CDR3, the DNA is TGTGCCAGCAGTTTTGGGACAGACATCTATGGCTACACCTTC. Its protein is CASSFGTDIYGYTF. The chain couples TRBV27 to TRBJ1-2; 7 bases are shared with TRBD1. V was clipped by 3 bases and J by 4 bases; unmatched bases: 5. CDR1 and CDR2 (germline): MNHEY, SMNVEV (reference sequence). This CDR3 is 14 amino acids long.

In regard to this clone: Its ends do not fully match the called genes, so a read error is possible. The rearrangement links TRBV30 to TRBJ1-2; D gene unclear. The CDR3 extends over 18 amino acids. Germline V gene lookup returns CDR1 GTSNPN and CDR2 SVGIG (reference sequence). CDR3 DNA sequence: TGTGCCTGGAGTTTTACCCTTGGTTGGAGGGCGAATAACTATGACTACACCTTC. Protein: CAWSFTLGWRANNYDYTF.

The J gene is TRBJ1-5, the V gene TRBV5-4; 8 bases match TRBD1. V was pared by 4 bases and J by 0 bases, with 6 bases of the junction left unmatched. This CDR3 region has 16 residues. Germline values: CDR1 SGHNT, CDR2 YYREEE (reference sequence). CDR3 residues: CASSLRTGNSNQPQHF. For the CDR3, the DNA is TGTGCCAGCAGCCTAAGGACAGGGAATAGCAATCAGCCCCAGCATTTT.

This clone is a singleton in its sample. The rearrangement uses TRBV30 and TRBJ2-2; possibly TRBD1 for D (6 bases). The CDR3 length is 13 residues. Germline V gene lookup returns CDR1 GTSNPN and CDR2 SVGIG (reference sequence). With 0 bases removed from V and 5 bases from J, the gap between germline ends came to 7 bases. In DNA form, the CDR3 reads TGTGCCTGGAGTGTACAGGGAACCGGGGAGCTGTTTTTT. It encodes CAWSVQGTGELFF.

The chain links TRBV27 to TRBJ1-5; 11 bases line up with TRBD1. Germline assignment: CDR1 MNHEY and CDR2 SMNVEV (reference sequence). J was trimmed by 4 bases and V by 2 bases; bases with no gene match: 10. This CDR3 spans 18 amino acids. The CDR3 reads CASSLTAGTGGRNQPQHF. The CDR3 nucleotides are TGTGCCAGCAGTTTAACAGCTGGGACAGGGGGACGTAATCAGCCCCAGCATTTT.

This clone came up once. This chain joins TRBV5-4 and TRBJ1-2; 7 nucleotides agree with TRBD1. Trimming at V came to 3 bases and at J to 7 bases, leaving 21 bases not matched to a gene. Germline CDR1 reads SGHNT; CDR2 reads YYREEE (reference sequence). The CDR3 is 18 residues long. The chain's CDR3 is CASSSPTGTEGGTGGYTF. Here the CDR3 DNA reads TGTGCCAGCAGCTCCCCCACCGGGACAGAAGGGGGTACCGGTGGCTACACCTTC.

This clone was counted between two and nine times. This chain's CDR3 is CASSPRQIQETQYF. The CDR3 DNA reads TGTGCCAGTAGTCCGAGACAGATCCAAGAGACCCAGTACTTC. The gene calls are TRBV19 and TRBJ2-5; D may be TRBD1 (5 bases). The CDR3 is 14 residues long. Germline V lookup: CDR1 LNHDA, CDR2 SQIVND (reference sequence). Trimming shortened V by 5 bases and J by 1 base, and 11 bases separated the two germline ends.

The CDR3 loop reads CAWSVPPYRGRIPLNTGELFF. The DNA of the CDR3 is TGTGCCTGGAGTGTACCCCCTTACAGGGGGCGCATCCCCTTGAACACCGGGGAGCTGTTTTTT. This chain connects TRBV30 to TRBJ2-2, with 9 bases aligning to TRBD1. CDR1 and CDR2 from the germline V gene are GTSNPN and SVGIG (reference sequence). The CDR3 runs to 21 residues. J lost 1 base, V lost 0 bases, and 18 bases had no gene match.

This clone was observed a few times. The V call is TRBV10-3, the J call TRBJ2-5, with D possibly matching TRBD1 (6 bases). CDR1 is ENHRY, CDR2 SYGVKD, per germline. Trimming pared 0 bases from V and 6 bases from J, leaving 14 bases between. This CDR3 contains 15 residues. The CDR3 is CAISESRPGEKTQYF. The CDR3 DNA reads TGTGCCATCAGTGAGTCGAGGCCAGGGGAAAAGACCCAGTACTTC.

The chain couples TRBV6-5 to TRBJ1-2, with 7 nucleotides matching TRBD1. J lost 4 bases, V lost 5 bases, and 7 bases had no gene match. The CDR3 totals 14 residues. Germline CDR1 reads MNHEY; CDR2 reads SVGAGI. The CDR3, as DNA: TGTGCCAGCAGTACCTGGGACAGCGGCTATGGCTACACCTTC. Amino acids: CASSTWDSGYGYTF.

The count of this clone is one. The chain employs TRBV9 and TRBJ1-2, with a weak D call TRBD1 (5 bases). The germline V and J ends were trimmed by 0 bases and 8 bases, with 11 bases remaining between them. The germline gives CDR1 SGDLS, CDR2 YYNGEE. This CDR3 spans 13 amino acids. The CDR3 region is CASSVEGRVGYTF. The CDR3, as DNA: TGTGCCAGCAGCGTAGAGGGGAGGGTCGGCTACACCTTC.

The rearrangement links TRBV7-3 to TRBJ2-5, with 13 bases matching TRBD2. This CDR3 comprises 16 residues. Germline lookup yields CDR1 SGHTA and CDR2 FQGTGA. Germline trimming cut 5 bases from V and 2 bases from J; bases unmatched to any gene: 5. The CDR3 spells CASSQGLAGAQETQYF. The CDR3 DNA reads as TGTGCCAGCAGCCAAGGACTAGCGGGGGCTCAAGAGACCCAGTACTTC. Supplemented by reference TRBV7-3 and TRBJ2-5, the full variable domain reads GAGVSQTPSNKVTEKGKYVELRCDPISGHTALYWYRQSLGQGPEFLIYFQGTGAADDSGLPNDRFFAVRPEGSVSTLKIQRTERGDSAVYLCASSQGLAGAQETQYFGPGTRLLVL.

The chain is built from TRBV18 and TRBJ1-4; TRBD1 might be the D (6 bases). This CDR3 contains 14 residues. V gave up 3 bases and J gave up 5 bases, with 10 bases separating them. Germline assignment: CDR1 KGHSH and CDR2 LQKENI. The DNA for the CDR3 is TGTGCCAGCTCACCGAGACAGGTGAATGAAAAACTGTTTTTT. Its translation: CASSPRQVNEKLFF.

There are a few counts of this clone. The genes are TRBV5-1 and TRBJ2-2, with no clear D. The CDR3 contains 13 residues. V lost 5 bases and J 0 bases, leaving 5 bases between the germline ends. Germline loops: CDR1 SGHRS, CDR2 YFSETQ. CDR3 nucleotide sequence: TGCGCCAGCAGAGAGTCGAACACCGGGGAGCTGTTTTTT. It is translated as CASRESNTGELFF.

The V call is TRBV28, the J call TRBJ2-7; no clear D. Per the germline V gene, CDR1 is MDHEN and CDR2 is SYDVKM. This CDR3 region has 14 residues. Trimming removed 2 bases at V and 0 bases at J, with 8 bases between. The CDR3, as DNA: TGTGCCAGCAGTTTAGCAGGCAGCTCCTACGAGCAGTACGTC. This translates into CASSLAGSSYEQYV.

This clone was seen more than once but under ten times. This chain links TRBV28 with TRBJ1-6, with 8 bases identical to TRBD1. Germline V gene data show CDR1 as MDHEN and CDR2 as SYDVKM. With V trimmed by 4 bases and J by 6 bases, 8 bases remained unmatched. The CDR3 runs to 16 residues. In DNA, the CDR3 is TGTGCCAGCAGTTCCCCTGGGACAGGCCCTAATTCACCCCTCCACTTT. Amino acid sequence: CASSSPGTGPNSPLHF. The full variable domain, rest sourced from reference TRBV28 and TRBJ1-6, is DVKVTQSSRYLVKRTGEKVFLECVQDMDHENMFWYRQDPGLGLRLIYFSYDVKMKEKGDIPEGYSVSREKKERFSLILESASTNQTSMYLCASSSPGTGPNSPLHFGNGTRLTVT.

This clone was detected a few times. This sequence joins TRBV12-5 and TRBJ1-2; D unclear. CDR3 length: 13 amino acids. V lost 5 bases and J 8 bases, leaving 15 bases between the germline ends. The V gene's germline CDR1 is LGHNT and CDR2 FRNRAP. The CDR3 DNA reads TGTGCTAGTGGTCCCGGGGAATCGGGCGGCTACACCTTC. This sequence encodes CASGPGESGGYTF.